Each of the 4 T cell receptor beta chains below was sequenced from the same sample in a study of a mutant IDH1 vaccine in newly diagnosed glioma. The sample's time point: week 11, during vaccination. The investigators gave 300 ug of mutant IDH1 20-mer peptide in each vaccine dose, together with topical imiquimod. Sequencing used immunoSEQ multiplex PCR; TCRdb keeps in-frame clones, though not all of them. The sample lists tens of thousands of clones; 65% to 85% were seen once. No cognate antigen is known for these TCRs. The starting material was PBMCs, obtained from a glioma patient whose treatment included an IDH1 peptide vaccine. These receptors originate from a man aged 35-49 years with glioma.

The chain combines TRBV7-9 with TRBJ2-7; 7 bases are a match to TRBD1. With 5 bases clipped from V and 8 bases from J, the junction kept 6 bases outside the gene matches. The CDR3 covers 12 residues. Germline CDR1 SEHNR, CDR2 FQNEAQ (reference sequence). In nucleotides, the CDR3 is TGTGCCAGCAGCCCGACAGGGCAGCAGCAGTACTTC. Translation: CASSPTGQQQYF.

This sequence joins TRBV9 and TRBJ2-4; 13 bases agree with TRBD2. CDR3 size: 19 residues. The germline V gene encodes CDR1 SGDLS and CDR2 YYNGEE. The V and J ends lost 4 bases and 0 bases, in that order; junction bases with no gene match: 10. The CDR3 loop is CASSFGLAGDGGAKNIQYF. The DNA for the CDR3 is TGTGCCAGCAGCTTCGGACTAGCGGGAGATGGAGGAGCCAAAAACATTCAGTACTTC.

This clone was observed a single time. The chain links TRBV5-4 to TRBJ2-5; TRBD1 might be the D (7 bases). The CDR3 contains 13 residues. Trimming cost V 3 bases and J 5 bases, with 11 bases left between them. Per the germline V gene, CDR1 is SGHNT and CDR2 is YYREEE (reference sequence). Here the CDR3 reads CASSSRGRETQYF. Here the CDR3 DNA reads TGTGCCAGCAGCTCCAGGGGGAGGGAGACCCAGTACTTC.

This CDR3 is CASTLTGGEKLFF. As DNA, the CDR3 is TGTGCCAGCACCCTGACAGGGGGGGAAAAACTGTTTTTT. This sequence joins TRBV6-5 and TRBJ1-4, with TRBD1 matching over 9 bases. The CDR3 sequence is 13 residues long. Trimming took 7 bases from V and 8 from J; bases not matched to a gene: 5. Germline V gene sequence: CDR1 MNHEY, CDR2 SVGAGI.